This TCR beta chain was profiled in a study of shared clonotypes between healthy human individuals. Libraries were prepared by immunoSEQ multiplex PCR; TCRdb keeps only in-frame clonotypes and omits some of them. The sample lists fewer than 3 million clones, roughly 92% occurring once. The CDR3 runs 15 residues. Per the germline V gene, CDR1 is SQVTM and CDR2 is ANQGSEA. The receptor was derived from a man younger than 30 in good health. Some clones in this sample may be carry-over from other donors' samples. This chain connects TRBV29-1 to TRBJ2-5, with 7 bases that match TRBD2. TRBJ2-7 explains the end of the DNA better; the J call may be wrong. Sequences were obtained from naive CD4+ T cells from PBMCs. Indicated subset: CD45RA+ positively selected. This CDR3 is CSVEDPRGGIYEQYF. The CDR3 DNA follows: TGCAGCGTTGAAGATCCGCGGGGAGGGATCTACGAGCAGTACTTC.